The present T cell receptor beta chain was sequenced within a study of Graves' ophthalmopathy and Graves' hyperthyroidism. Notes on the study in general: Blood shared most expanded thyroid clonotypes above 0.001 frequency. The model achieved roughly 66% sensitivity and around 78% specificity for ophthalmopathy progression.

Germline assignment: CDR1 SQVTM and CDR2 ANQGSEA. The CDR3 is made up of 13 amino acids. The ends lost 2 bases at V and 4 bases at J; junction bases unmatched: 3. This clonotype came up a few times. No antigen is known for it. All donors with ophthalmopathy were recorded as having moderate-to-severe activity, CAS ≥3, NOSPECS ≥4 and a duration under 3 months. Exclusion covered patients with other autoimmune diseases or uncontrolled infections (as well as pregnancy or lactation). Investigators amplified TCR beta CDR3 regions from RNA transcripts. Following a first-round RT-PCR that used HTBI primers, a second-round multiplex PCR was carried out. Using its own MiXCR run on the multiplex PCR reads, TCRdb lists one record per CDR3 protein. The table lists 240,000 or so distinct CDR3 sequences, 40% to 50% of them singletons.

This TCR came from an adult man with Graves' ophthalmopathy. The rearrangement joins TRBV29-1 to TRBJ2-7; 9 bases map to TRBD2. The source material was peripheral blood. The CDR3 nucleotides are TGCAGCGTTGAAATCCTAGCGGGATACGAGCAGTACTTC. It encodes CSVEILAGYEQYF.